Below, one T cell receptor (beta chain) is given with its context. The V and J ends lost 0 bases and 2 bases, in that order; junction bases with no gene match: 2. From germline, CDR1 is MGHRA and CDR2 YSYEKL. CDR3 size: 16 residues. These data belong to a study of blood T cell repertoires in COVID-19. Study information: The cDNA or gDNA used as material had been derived from T cells, B-cell-depleted T cells, or PBMCs.

Some clones are missing from TCRdb's copy, which holds only in-frame ones; the method was immunoSEQ multiplex PCR. The sample has 200,000 to 250,000 clones, around four fifths seen once; the top ten hold 6% to 7%. Sequencing was done on a sample of peripheral blood. This TCR came from a woman aged 60-75 years with active or convalescent COVID-19. This chain connects TRBV4-1 to TRBJ2-5; 11 bases map to TRBD2. CDR3 in amino acids: CASSQDPSGGQETQYF. The DNA for the CDR3 is TGCGCCAGCAGCCAAGATCCTAGCGGGGGGCAAGAGACCCAGTACTTC.